These 21 T cell receptor beta chains share one sample of origin, sequenced in a study of identical twins' blood T cells. TCRdb analysed the 5' RACE reads with MiXCR anew, one entry per CDR3 protein. Among around 380,000 distinct CDR3 sequences listed, about 28% were seen once. Sequencing was performed on PBMCs. All receptors derive from a woman aged 18 to 55 in good health.

Of note for this clonotype: Compared with germline, one end of the junction differs, possibly owing to a read error. The J gene is TRBJ2-3, the V gene TRBV3-1; D may be TRBD1 (6 bases). The CDR3 runs 14 residues. The germline V gene encodes CDR1 LGHDT and CDR2 YNNKEL (reference sequence). The chain's CDR3 is CASSQSGAADMQYF. CDR3 nucleotides: TGTGCCAGCAGCCAGTCAGGGGCGGCGGATATGCAGTATTTT.

A remark on this clonotype: A much larger clone differs by one base, so this may be a read error. This chain joins TRBV10-3 and TRBJ2-3, with 9 nucleotides matching TRBD2. The V and J ends lost 8 bases and 2 bases, in that order; junction bases with no gene match: 8. Germline lookup yields CDR1 ENHRY and CDR2 SYGVKD. CDR3 size: 15 residues. In nucleotides, the CDR3 is TGTGCCATCGCCCGGACTAGCGAGACCACAGATACGCAGTATTTT. Translated: CAIARTSETTDTQYF.

Details on this clonotype: A read error may be the cause here, since a much bigger clone is one base away. The V and J genes are TRBV29-1 and TRBJ1-4, with D hard to call. The CDR3 length is 12 residues. V lost 4 bases and J 12 bases, leaving 15 bases between the germline ends. Per germline, CDR1 SQVTM and CDR2 ANQGSEA. The CDR3 loop is CSVGSRGRELFF. The CDR3 DNA is TGCAGCGTTGGAAGCCGCGGAAGGGAACTGTTTTTT. Filled out from reference TRBV29-1 and TRBJ1-4, the complete variable domain reads SAVISQKPSRDICQRGTSLTIQCQVDSQVTMMFWYRQQPGQSLTLIATANQGSEATYESGFVIDKFPISRPNLTFSTLTVSNMSPEDSSIYLCSVGSRGRELFFGSGTQLSVL.

As concerns this clonotype: A much more abundant neighbour one base away suggests this may be a read error. The chain is built from TRBV7-2 and TRBJ2-2; D is ambiguous. Germline-derived CDR1 and CDR2 are SGHTA and FQGNSA. The CDR3 has 14 amino acids. V was cut by 9 bases and J by 0 bases, with 11 bases left in between. The CDR3 reads CARDPFANTGELFF. The CDR3 DNA reads TGTGCCAGAGACCCGTTCGCGAACACCGGGGAGCTGTTTTTT.

This chain uses TRBV30 with TRBJ1-4; D gene ambiguous. V lost 1 base and J lost 0, with 9 bases in between. The CDR3 is 15 amino acids. Germline CDR1 GTSNPN, CDR2 SVGIG (reference sequence). CDR3 region: CAWSDRVATNEKLFF. The CDR3 DNA is TGTGCCTGGAGTGATCGGGTTGCAACTAATGAAAAACTGTTTTTT.

The rearrangement joins TRBV19 to TRBJ1-1; a possible D gene is TRBD1 (6 bases). The CDR3 runs 15 residues. The V and J ends lost 5 bases and 1 base respectively, with 14 bases between them. Germline CDR1 reads LNHDA; CDR2 reads SQIVND (reference sequence). CDR3 in amino acids: CASSLPTGSNTEAFF. The CDR3 DNA follows: TGTGCCAGTAGTCTCCCGACAGGTTCGAACACTGAAGCTTTCTTT.

The V and J genes are TRBV6-4 and TRBJ1-5; 9 bases match TRBD1. Germline CDR1 reads MRHNA; CDR2 reads SNTAGT. Trimming cost V 2 bases and J 6 bases; bases outside gene matches: 5. CDR3 size: 15 residues. The CDR3 protein is CASSDPGQGGQPQHF. For the CDR3, the DNA is TGTGCCAGCAGTGACCCGGGACAGGGAGGTCAGCCCCAGCATTTT.

This clonotype was seen more than once but under ten times. The J gene is TRBJ1-5, the V gene TRBV2; 8 bases are a match to TRBD1. Germline trimming cut 8 bases from V and 6 bases from J; bases unmatched to any gene: 6. This CDR3 comprises 13 residues. Germline CDR1 and CDR2: SNHLY and FYNNEI. This CDR3 reads CASGRQGIQPQHF. CDR3 nucleotide sequence: TGTGCCAGCGGAAGACAGGGGATTCAGCCCCAGCATTTT. Drawing the rest from reference TRBV2 and TRBJ1-5, the complete variable domain is EPEVTQTPSHQVTQMGQEVILRCVPISNHLYFYWYRQILGQKVEFLVSFYNNEISEKSEIFDDQFSVERPDGSNFTLKIRSTKLEDSAMYFCASGRQGIQPQHFGDGTRLSIL.

This chain connects TRBV6-2 or TRBV6-3 to TRBJ2-3; maybe TRBD2 (5 bases). CDR3 length equals 12 residues. Deletions cut 5 bases from V and 6 bases from J, with 9 bases between. Germline CDR1 and CDR2: MNHEY and SVGEGT. CDR3 protein: CASSISVDTQYF. For the CDR3, the DNA is TGTGCCAGCAGTATTAGCGTCGATACGCAGTATTTT.

This clonotype was detected only a few times. V gene TRBV25-1 combines with J gene TRBJ2-1, with TRBD2 matching 8 bases. The CDR3 runs to 14 residues. Germline trimming cut 7 bases from V and 4 bases from J; bases unmatched to any gene: 6. Germline CDR1 reads MGHDK; CDR2 reads SYGVNS. The CDR3 region is CASNPGGMYNEQFF. In DNA, the CDR3 is TGTGCCAGCAACCCGGGGGGGATGTACAATGAGCAGTTCTTC.

This sequence joins TRBV12-3 or TRBV12-4 and TRBJ1-2; D is possibly TRBD1 (5 bases). Between the trimmed V and J ends, which lost 2 bases and 4 bases, there was a span of 11 bases. This CDR3 comprises 14 residues. This CDR3 reads CASSLSRTSYGYTF. The CDR3, as DNA: TGTGCCAGCAGTTTAAGCCGGACATCCTATGGCTACACCTTC.

CDR3 sequence reads: CSASVARGSYEQYF. The CDR3 DNA reads TGCAGTGCTAGTGTGGCCAGGGGATCCTACGAGCAGTACTTC. This rearrangement joins TRBV20-1 to TRBJ2-7, with D possibly being TRBD1 (6 bases). The CDR3 extends over 14 amino acids. The germline V gene encodes CDR1 DFQATT and CDR2 SNEGSKA (reference sequence). Deletions cut 3 bases from V and 1 base from J, with 13 bases between.

Only a few counts were recorded for this clonotype. The chain joins TRBV20-1 to TRBJ2-3, with 8 positions matching TRBD2. The junction had 9 bases not matched to a gene; V was cut back by 3 bases and J by 7 bases. Germline V lookup: CDR1 DFQATT, CDR2 SNEGSKA (reference sequence). The length of the CDR3 is 14 residues. The CDR3: CSARKRESLNTQYF. CDR3 DNA sequence: TGCAGTGCTAGGAAGCGGGAGTCCCTTAATACGCAGTATTTT.

With regard to this clonotype: A much larger clonotype is one base distant, so this may be a read error. The V call is TRBV11-3, the J call TRBJ2-1; no definite D call. The CDR3 length is 14 residues. Germline CDR1 reads SGHNT; CDR2 reads YENEEA. CDR3 nucleotides: TGTGCCGGCAGCTCAGACACTCGACTGAATGAGCAGTTCTTC. Its protein is CAGSSDTRLNEQFF.

Remarks on this clonotype: The junction differs from germline at one of its ends, possibly a read error. J is TRBJ1-1 and V is TRBV6-2 or TRBV6-3; tentative D call: TRBD1 (6 bases). The CDR3 is 12 amino acids. Germline V gene sequence: CDR1 MNHEY, CDR2 SVGEGT. Here the CDR3 reads CASRNRGPGGIF. The CDR3, as DNA: TGTGCCAGCAGAAACCGGGGGCCCGGGGGAATCTTT.

This clonotype was recorded a few times. The chain is built from TRBV28 and TRBJ1-1; D is possibly TRBD1 (5 bases). The CDR3 totals 16 residues. V was trimmed by 8 bases and J by 0 bases, leaving 19 bases between them. From germline, CDR1 is MDHEN and CDR2 SYDVKM. CDR3 nucleotide sequence: TGTGCCAGCGTTAACATTCCCGGGGGAATGAACACTGAAGCTTTCTTT. Protein: CASVNIPGGMNTEAFF.

The chain recombines TRBV5-4 with TRBJ1-4; a possible D gene is TRBD1 (6 bases). CDR1 and CDR2 (germline): SGHNT, YYREEE (reference sequence). V was pared by 4 bases and J by 3 bases, with 10 bases between. The CDR3 contains 14 residues. The CDR3 reads CASSNPGANEKLFF. CDR3 DNA: TGTGCCAGCAGCAACCCAGGGGCTAATGAAAAACTGTTTTTT.

This clonotype has ten or more counts. The rearrangement uses TRBV11-2 and TRBJ2-4; no firm D call. The V gene's germline CDR1 is SGHAT and CDR2 FQNNGV. V was shortened by 7 bases and J by 0 bases, with 16 bases between the two germline ends. The CDR3 has 16 amino acids. In nucleotides, the CDR3 is TGTGCCAGCACCCCCAATCCTCCCTTAGCCAAAAACATTCAGTACTTC. This translates into CASTPNPPLAKNIQYF.

The chain combines TRBV7-9 with TRBJ1-4; 7 nucleotides agree with TRBD1. Germline assignment: CDR1 SEHNR and CDR2 FQNEAQ (reference sequence). Trimming removed 5 bases from V and 0 bases from J; junction bases left unmatched: 6. The CDR3 has 16 amino acids. DNA for the CDR3: TGTGCCAGCAGCCCTAGGGACAGCGCAACTAATGAAAAACTGTTTTTT. It encodes CASSPRDSATNEKLFF.

This clonotype was recorded at least ten times. The chain uses TRBV12-3 or TRBV12-4 and TRBJ1-5, with D hard to call. This CDR3 spans 13 amino acids. With 6 bases removed from V and 4 bases from J, the gap between germline ends came to 10 bases. CDR3 protein: CASSLNRNQPQHF. CDR3 sequence (DNA): TGTGCCAGCAGCCTCAATCGAAATCAGCCCCAGCATTTT.

This clonotype was detected a few times. The chain has TRBV12-5 and TRBJ2-5, with D hard to call. Germline loops: CDR1 LGHNT, CDR2 FRNRAP. CDR3 length equals 11 residues. Trimming stripped 1 base from V and 5 bases from J, with 2 bases between. This chain's CDR3 is CASGLGETQYF. In DNA form, the CDR3 reads TGTGCTAGTGGTTTGGGGGAGACCCAGTACTTC.